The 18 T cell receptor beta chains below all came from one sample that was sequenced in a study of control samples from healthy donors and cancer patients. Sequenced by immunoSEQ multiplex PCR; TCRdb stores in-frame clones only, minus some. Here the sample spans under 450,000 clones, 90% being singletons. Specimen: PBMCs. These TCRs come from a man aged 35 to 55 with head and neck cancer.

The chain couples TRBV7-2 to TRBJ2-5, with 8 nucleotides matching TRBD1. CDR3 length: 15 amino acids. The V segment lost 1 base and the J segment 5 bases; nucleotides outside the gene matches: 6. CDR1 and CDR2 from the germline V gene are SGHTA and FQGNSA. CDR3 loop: CASSLDAGGWETQYF. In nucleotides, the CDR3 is TGTGCCAGCAGCTTAGATGCAGGGGGCTGGGAGACCCAGTACTTC. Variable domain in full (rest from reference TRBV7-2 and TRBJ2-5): GAGVSQSPSNKVTEKGKDVELRCDPISGHTALYWYRQSLGQGLEFLIYFQGNSAPDKSGLPSDRFSAERTGGSVSTLTIQRTQQEDSAVYLCASSLDAGGWETQYFGPGTRLLVL.

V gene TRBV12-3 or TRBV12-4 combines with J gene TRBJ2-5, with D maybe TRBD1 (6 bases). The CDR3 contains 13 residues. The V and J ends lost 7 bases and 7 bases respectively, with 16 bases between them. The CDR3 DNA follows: TGTGCCAGCACCGAGGACAGTGGTTGGACCCAGTACTTC. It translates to CASTEDSGWTQYF.

The CDR3 sequence is CASSQGDRGLSGANVLTF. The CDR3 DNA is TGTGCCAGCAGCCAAGGCGACAGAGGGCTCTCTGGGGCCAACGTCCTGACTTTC. The chain links TRBV14 to TRBJ2-6, with D possibly being TRBD1 or TRBD2 (5 bases each). Per the germline V gene, CDR1 is SGHDN and CDR2 is FVKESK. The CDR3 is 18 residues long. Trimming removed 1 base at V and 0 bases at J, with 13 bases between.

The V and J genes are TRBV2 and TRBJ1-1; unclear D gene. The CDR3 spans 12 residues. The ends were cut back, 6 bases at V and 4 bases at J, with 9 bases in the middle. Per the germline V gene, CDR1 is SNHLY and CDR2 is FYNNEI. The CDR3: CASRRSGTEAFF. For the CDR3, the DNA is TGTGCCAGCAGAAGGTCGGGCACTGAAGCTTTCTTT.

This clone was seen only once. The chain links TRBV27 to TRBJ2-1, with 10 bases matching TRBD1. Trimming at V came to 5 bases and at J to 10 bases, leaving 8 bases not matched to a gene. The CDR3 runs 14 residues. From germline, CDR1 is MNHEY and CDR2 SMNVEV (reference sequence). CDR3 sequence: CASSPTTGGAEQFF. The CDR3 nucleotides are TGTGCCAGCAGTCCGACGACAGGGGGCGCCGAGCAGTTCTTC.

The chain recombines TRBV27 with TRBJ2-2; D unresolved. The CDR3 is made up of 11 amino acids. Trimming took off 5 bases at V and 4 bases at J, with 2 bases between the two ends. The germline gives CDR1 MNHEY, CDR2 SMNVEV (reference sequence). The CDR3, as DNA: TGTGCCAGCAGTACCACCGGGGAGCTGTTTTTT. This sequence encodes CASSTTGELFF.

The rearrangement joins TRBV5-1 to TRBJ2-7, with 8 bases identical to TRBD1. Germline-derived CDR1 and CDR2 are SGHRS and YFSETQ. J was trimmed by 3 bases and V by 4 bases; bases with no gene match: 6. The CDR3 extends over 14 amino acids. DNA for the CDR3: TGCGCCAGCAGCGACTCAGGACAGGGCTACGAGCAGTACTTC. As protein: CASSDSGQGYEQYF.

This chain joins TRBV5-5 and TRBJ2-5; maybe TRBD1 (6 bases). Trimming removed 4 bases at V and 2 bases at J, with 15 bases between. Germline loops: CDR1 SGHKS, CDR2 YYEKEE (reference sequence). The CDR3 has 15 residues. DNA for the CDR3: TGTGCCAGCAGCCTGGGACATACATTACAAGAGACCCAGTACTTC. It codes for CASSLGHTLQETQYF.

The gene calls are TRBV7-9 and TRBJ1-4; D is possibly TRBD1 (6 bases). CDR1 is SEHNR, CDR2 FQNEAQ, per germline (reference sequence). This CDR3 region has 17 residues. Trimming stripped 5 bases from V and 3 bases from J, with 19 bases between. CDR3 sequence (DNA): TGTGCCAGCAGCCCAGGGGACCGTGTAGGGTCTAATGAAAAACTGTTTTTT. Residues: CASSPGDRVGSNEKLFF. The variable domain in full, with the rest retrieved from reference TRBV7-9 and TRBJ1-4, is DTGVSQNPRHKITKRGQNVTFRCDPISEHNRLYWYRQTLGQGPEFLTYFQNEAQLEKSRLLSDRFSAERPKGSFSTLEIQRTEQGDSAMYLCASSPGDRVGSNEKLFFGSGTQLSVL.

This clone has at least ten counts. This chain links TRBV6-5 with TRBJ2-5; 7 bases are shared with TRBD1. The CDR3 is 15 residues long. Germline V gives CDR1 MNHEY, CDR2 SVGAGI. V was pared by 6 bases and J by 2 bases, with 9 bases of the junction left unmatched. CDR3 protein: CASSPGTADQETQYF. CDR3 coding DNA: TGTGCCAGCAGCCCCGGGACAGCCGATCAAGAGACCCAGTACTTC.

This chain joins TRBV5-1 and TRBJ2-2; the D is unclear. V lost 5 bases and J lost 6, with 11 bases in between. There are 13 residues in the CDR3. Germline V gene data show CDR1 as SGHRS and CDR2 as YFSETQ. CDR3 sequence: CASSLDASGELFF. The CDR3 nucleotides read TGCGCCAGCAGTCTTGATGCGTCCGGGGAGCTGTTTTTT.

CDR3 sequence reads: CASSESKAGLRTEAFF. DNA for the CDR3: TGCGCCAGCAGTGAGTCGAAGGCGGGTCTGAGAACTGAAGCTTTCTTT. The chain employs TRBV10-1 and TRBJ1-1; no definite D call. V was pared by 0 bases and J by 5 bases, with 16 bases between. The CDR3 totals 16 residues. Per the germline V gene, CDR1 is WNHNN and CDR2 is SYGVQD (reference sequence).

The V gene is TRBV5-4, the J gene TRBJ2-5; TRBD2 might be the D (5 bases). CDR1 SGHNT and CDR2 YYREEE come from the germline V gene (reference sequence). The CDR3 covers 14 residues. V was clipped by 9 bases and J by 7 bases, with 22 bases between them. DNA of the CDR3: TGTGCCACCAAGCAAGCGGCCCCGTCTGGGACCCAGTACTTC. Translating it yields CATKQAAPSGTQYF.

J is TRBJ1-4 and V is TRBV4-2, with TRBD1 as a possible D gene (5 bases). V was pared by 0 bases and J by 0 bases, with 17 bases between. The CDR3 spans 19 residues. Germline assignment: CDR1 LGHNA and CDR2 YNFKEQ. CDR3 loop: CASSQDWSWGVSTNEKLFF. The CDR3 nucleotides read TGTGCCAGCAGCCAAGATTGGTCGTGGGGGGTTTCAACTAATGAAAAACTGTTTTTT.

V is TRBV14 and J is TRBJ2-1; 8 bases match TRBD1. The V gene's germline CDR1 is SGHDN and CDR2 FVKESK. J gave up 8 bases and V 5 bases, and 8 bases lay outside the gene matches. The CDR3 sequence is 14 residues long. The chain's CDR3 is CASSEVDRDDEQFF. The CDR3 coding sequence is TGTGCCAGCAGCGAAGTGGACAGGGACGATGAGCAGTTCTTC.

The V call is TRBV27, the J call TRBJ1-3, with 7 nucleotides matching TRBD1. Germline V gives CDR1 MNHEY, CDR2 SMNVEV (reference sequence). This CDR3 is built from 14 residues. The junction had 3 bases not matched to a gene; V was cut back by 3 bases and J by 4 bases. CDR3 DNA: TGTGCCAGCAGTTTGTCGACAGGGGGAAACACCATATATTTT. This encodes CASSLSTGGNTIYF.

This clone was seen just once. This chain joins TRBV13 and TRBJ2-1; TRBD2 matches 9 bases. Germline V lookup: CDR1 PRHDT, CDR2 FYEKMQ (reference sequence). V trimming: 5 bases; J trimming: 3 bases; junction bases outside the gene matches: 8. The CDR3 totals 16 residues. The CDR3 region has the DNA TGTGCCAGCAGCGCAAATAGCGGGAGAGTCTACAATGAGCAGTTCTTC. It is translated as CASSANSGRVYNEQFF.

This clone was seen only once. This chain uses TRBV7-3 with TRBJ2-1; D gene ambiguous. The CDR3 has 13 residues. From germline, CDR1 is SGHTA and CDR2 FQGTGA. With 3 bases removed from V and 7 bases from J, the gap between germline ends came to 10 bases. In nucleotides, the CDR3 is TGTGCCAGCAGCTTCGTACCTGGAAATGAGCAGTTCTTC. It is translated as CASSFVPGNEQFF.